This T cell receptor (beta chain) appears in the sequencing data of a study of early T cells in non-severe SARS-CoV-2 infection. TCRdb processed the 5' RACE reads anew with MiXCR; each CDR3 protein has one entry. The sample contains roughly 65,000 distinct CDR3 sequences, approximately 11% of which appear only once. This clonotype appeared a few times. This CDR3 is 19 amino acids long. V lost 5 bases to trimming and J lost 1 base; unmatched junction nucleotides: 10. CDR1 and CDR2 (germline): SEHNR, FQNEAQ (reference sequence). This receptor was obtained from an adult who was a healthcare worker with PCR-confirmed SARS-CoV-2 infection or an uninfected control (not recorded which). J is TRBJ2-1 and V is TRBV7-9, with 14 bases matching TRBD2. The source material was whole blood. The CDR3 reads CASSPGLAGDTASYNEQFF. CDR3 in DNA: TGTGCCAGCAGCCCGGGACTAGCGGGAGATACCGCATCCTACAATGAGCAGTTCTTC.